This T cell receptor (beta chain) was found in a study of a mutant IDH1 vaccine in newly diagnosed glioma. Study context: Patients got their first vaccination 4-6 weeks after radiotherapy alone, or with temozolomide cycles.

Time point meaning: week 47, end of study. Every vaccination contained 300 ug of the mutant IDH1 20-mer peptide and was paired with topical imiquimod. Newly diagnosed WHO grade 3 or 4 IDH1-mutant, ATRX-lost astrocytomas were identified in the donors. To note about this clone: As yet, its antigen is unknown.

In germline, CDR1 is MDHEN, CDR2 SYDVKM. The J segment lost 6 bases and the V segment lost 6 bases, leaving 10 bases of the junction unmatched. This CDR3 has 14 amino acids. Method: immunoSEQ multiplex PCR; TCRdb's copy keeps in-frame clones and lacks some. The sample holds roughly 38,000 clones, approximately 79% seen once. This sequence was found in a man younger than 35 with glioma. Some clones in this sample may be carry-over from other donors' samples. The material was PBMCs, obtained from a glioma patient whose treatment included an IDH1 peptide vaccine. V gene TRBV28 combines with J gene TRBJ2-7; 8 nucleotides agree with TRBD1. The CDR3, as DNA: TGTGCCAGCAGAACTGGACAGGGCTTACGCGAGCAGTACTTC. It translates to CASRTGQGLREQYF.